The rows below give T cell receptor beta chains drawn from one sample of a study of blood T cell repertoires in COVID-19. Here immunoSEQ multiplex PCR was the method, and the copy in TCRdb shows in-frame clones only, minus some. The sample consists of fewer than 250,000 clones, 83% of them appearing once. The sample consisted of PBMCs or T cells enriched from blood (not recorded which). All receptors derive from a woman between 45 and 65 years old who had been exposed to COVID-19. Each CDR3 is given with its conserved first and last residue. D genes are given only for firm matches. The listing skips clone size in some rows; elsewhere it reads once, few, many or a size class.

cdr3_nt cdr3_aa cdr3_length d_call clone_size j_call v_call
TGCAGCGTTGTCCCCTTTGAGCGGGAGGCAATTAGCACAGATACGCAGTATTTT CSVVPFEREAISTDTQYF 18 TRBD2 - TRBJ2-3 TRBV29-1
TGTGCCAGCAGTCAGGACAGCGTCGACCTTACTGAAGCTTTCTTT CASSQDSVDLTEAFF 15 - few TRBJ1-1 TRBV11-2
TGTGCCAGCAGCTTAGGGGTCGTAGCCAGCACAGATACGCAGTATTTT CASSLGVVASTDTQYF 16 - few TRBJ2-3 TRBV11-2
TGTGCCATCAGCGAACTACCACAGGGGCCTAATGAAAAACTGTTTTTT CAISELPQGPNEKLFF 16 TRBD1 few TRBJ1-4 TRBV10-3
TGTGCCACCAGCAGAATATTGGGAGTAACAGGGAAGAACACTGAAGCTTTCTTT CATSRILGVTGKNTEAFF 18 - - TRBJ1-1 TRBV15
TGTGCCAGCAGCTTGGCAGGCCGCTACACCTTC CASSLAGRYTF 11 - few TRBJ1-2 TRBV5-4
TGCGCCAGCAGGGTCAGACAGATACCCAACGAAGCTTTCTTT CASRVRQIPNEAFF 14 - - TRBJ1-1 TRBV10-2
TGTGCCAGCTCTCTACACCGGGACATAATACAAGAGACCCAGTACTTC CASSLHRDIIQETQYF 16 - - TRBJ2-5 TRBV18
TGCGCCAGCAGTGAGCCGGGAGGGCCCCAGCATTTT CASSEPGGPQHF 12 - - TRBJ1-5 TRBV10-1
TGCGCCAGCAGCTCCCGACAGGATAGCACAGATACGCAGTATTTT CASSSRQDSTDTQYF 15 - - TRBJ2-3 TRBV5-1
TGTGCCAGCAGTCGTGTGACTGAAGCTTTCTTT CASSRVTEAFF 11 - - TRBJ1-1 TRBV6-5
TGCGCCAGCAGTGAGAGGGGACAGGTTGTCGGGAACACTGAAGCTTTCTTT CASSERGQVVGNTEAFF 17 TRBD1 - TRBJ1-1 TRBV10-2
TGTGCCAGCAGTTTAGGGACTAGCGGACTCTACGAGCAGTACTTC CASSLGTSGLYEQYF 15 TRBD2 - TRBJ2-7 TRBV27
TGTGCCAGCAGCCCCAGACGGGTGGGGGCCAGACCCCGAGAGACCCAGTACTTC CASSPRRVGARPRETQYF 18 - - TRBJ2-5 TRBV7-9
TGTGCCAGCTCCCTCGCGACTAGCCGCCAAAACATTCAGTACTTC CASSLATSRQNIQYF 15 TRBD2 once TRBJ2-4 TRBV18
TGCAGCGTTCGGGGGACAGGCTCTGGAAACACCATATATTTT CSVRGTGSGNTIYF 14 TRBD1 - TRBJ1-3 TRBV29-1
TGCAGCGTTGAAGAAGGCCTAGGAATAACGACCCAGTACTTC CSVEEGLGITTQYF 14 - - TRBJ2-5 TRBV29-1
TGTGCCAGCAGCTCTCCCGGAAACACCATATATTTT CASSSPGNTIYF 12 - - TRBJ1-3 TRBV7-2
TGTGCCAGCAGCCAAGGGGGACAGGGGCATTCACCCCTCCACTTT CASSQGGQGHSPLHF 15 TRBD1 - TRBJ1-6 TRBV3-1/TRBV3-2
TGTGCCAGCTCACCGGGTGACCCGGGACTTGTGTTCGGCTACACCTTC CASSPGDPGLVFGYTF 16 - - TRBJ1-2 TRBV18
TGTGCCAGCAGCTCTCCCCTAGCGGGGGTCACCGGGGAGCTGTTTTTT CASSSPLAGVTGELFF 16 TRBD2 - TRBJ2-2 TRBV7-2
TGTGCCAGCAGCTGGTCGGGGACCGGGGAGCTGTTTTTT CASSWSGTGELFF 13 - - TRBJ2-2 TRBV7-9
TGTGCCACCAGCAGAGATACTCGGACAGCGGGGGTCACAGATACGCAGTATTTT CATSRDTRTAGVTDTQYF 18 TRBD2 - TRBJ2-3 TRBV15
TGTGCCAGCTCACCTCGACAGGGGGCTCTAGTTGGGAACACTGAAGCTTTCTTT CASSPRQGALVGNTEAFF 18 TRBD1 - TRBJ1-1 TRBV18
TGTGCCAGTAGTATGAGCAGGGGATATCAGCCCCAGCATTTT CASSMSRGYQPQHF 14 - once TRBJ1-5 TRBV19
TGTGCCAGCAGTTTAGGCGGGGGGTATGGCTACACCTTC CASSLGGGYGYTF 13 - - TRBJ1-2 TRBV27
TGTGCCAGCAGCGCGACCAGGGGGAGTGAAGCTTTCTTT CASSATRGSEAFF 13 TRBD1 - TRBJ1-1 TRBV5-5
TGTGCCAGTAATGCGGAGCCCGGGAACACCGGGGAGCTGTTTTTT CASNAEPGNTGELFF 15 - few TRBJ2-2 TRBV19
TGTGCCAGCAGTCCCGCCGGGAGGGGGTCCCTCTACGAGCAGTACTTC CASSPAGRGSLYEQYF 16 TRBD2 few TRBJ2-7 TRBV28
TGCGCCAGCAGCTCGACAGCCAGTACTGAAGCTTTCTTT CASSSTASTEAFF 13 - - TRBJ1-1 TRBV5-1
TGCGCCAGCAGCGGGCTCGGCTCCTACGAGCAGTACTTC CASSGLGSYEQYF 13 - - TRBJ2-7 TRBV5-1
TGTGCCAGCAGTTTGGGGGCAGGCCCTGAAGCTTTCTTT CASSLGAGPEAFF 13 - - TRBJ1-1 TRBV12-3/TRBV12-4
TGTGCCAGCAGCTTATGGGCCTTCTACAATGAGCAGTTCTTC CASSLWAFYNEQFF 14 - - TRBJ2-1 TRBV13
TGTGCCAGCAGTGAAGAGGCGGTTCAGCCCCAGCATTTT CASSEEAVQPQHF 13 - - TRBJ1-5 TRBV6-1
TGTGCCAGCTCACCCAAGCCGCAAGAGTATGGCTACACCTTC CASSPKPQEYGYTF 14 - few TRBJ1-2 TRBV18
TGCGCCAGCAGCCAAGCGGGACGTGTCGGAACTAGCACAGATACGCAGTATTTT CASSQAGRVGTSTDTQYF 18 TRBD2 - TRBJ2-3 TRBV5-1
TGTGCCAGCAGTCGACAGAGGACCGGGGAGCTGTTTTTT CASSRQRTGELFF 13 - - TRBJ2-2 TRBV12-3/TRBV12-4
TGTGCCAGTAGTATTTCTAGCGGGGGGACCTTCTTCTACGAGCAGTACTTC CASSISSGGTFFYEQYF 17 TRBD2 - TRBJ2-7 TRBV19
TGTGCCAGCAGCTCCCACGGACAGGGCGGCACCGGGGAGCTGTTTTTT CASSSHGQGGTGELFF 16 TRBD1 once TRBJ2-2 TRBV7-9
TGTGCCAGCAGTCCGATACAGGGGGCGCCGACGGCTGGCTACACCTTC CASSPIQGAPTAGYTF 16 TRBD1 few TRBJ1-2 TRBV28
TGTGCCAGCAGTTATCGAAGGGAGCGACCCCTGGCCGAGCAGTACTTC CASSYRRERPLAEQYF 16 - - TRBJ2-7 TRBV6-5
TGTGCCAGCAGCTTCGGCCCCGGGGGCTACACCTTC CASSFGPGGYTF 12 - - TRBJ1-2 TRBV3-1/TRBV3-2
TGTGCCAGTAGTATCCACACTCCGGGTCCTATTTACTCACCCCTCCACTTT CASSIHTPGPIYSPLHF 17 - - TRBJ1-6 TRBV19
TGTGCCAGCTCACCAACCGGGACTAGTCCCACAGATACGCAGTATTTT CASSPTGTSPTDTQYF 16 TRBD2 - TRBJ2-3 TRBV18
TGTGCCAGCAGCCCTTGGGGGGATGGAGGGTATGGCTACACCTTC CASSPWGDGGYGYTF 15 - - TRBJ1-2 TRBV9
TGTGCCAGCAGCCAAGAGGGGGGCTATGGCTACACCTTC CASSQEGGYGYTF 13 - - TRBJ1-2 TRBV4-2
TGTGCCACGGGAAACGCCGGGTCCACTGAAGCTTTCTTT CATGNAGSTEAFF 13 - - TRBJ1-1 TRBV2
TGTGCCAGCAGCCCCTTAGGGCGCGAAGGGGCCGGGGAGCTGTTTTTT CASSPLGREGAGELFF 16 - once TRBJ2-2 TRBV4-2
TGTGCCAGCAGCCGGACAGTCTACGAGCAGTACTTC CASSRTVYEQYF 12 - once TRBJ2-7 TRBV11-1
TGCAGTGCTAGTTCGGTTAGCCAGGGCAATAACTATGGCTACACCTTC CSASSVSQGNNYGYTF 16 - - TRBJ1-2 TRBV20-1
TGTGCCAGCAGCTTCGGGGGGGCTAGGAATGAGCAGTTCTTC CASSFGGARNEQFF 14 TRBD2 - TRBJ2-1 TRBV5-4
TGTGCCAGCAGTCGTGAGGTTGACTATGGCTACACCTTC CASSREVDYGYTF 13 - - TRBJ1-2 TRBV7-2
TGCAGTGCTAGTGGGGGACTGGGAATTTGGAACACTGAAGCTTTCTTT CSASGGLGIWNTEAFF 16 - - TRBJ1-1 TRBV20-1
TGTGCCAGCACCGTCGACAGGGGGCTGAGTGAAAAACTGTTTTTT CASTVDRGLSEKLFF 15 TRBD1 - TRBJ1-4 TRBV11-2
TGCGCCAGCAGCCAAGGGGCAGGCTGGGACACTGAAGCTTTCTTT CASSQGAGWDTEAFF 15 - - TRBJ1-1 TRBV4-1
TGTGCCAGCAGTGAGGGCGGGGGAAAGGTGACCCAGTACTTC CASSEGGGKVTQYF 14 TRBD2 once TRBJ2-5 TRBV6-1
TGTGCCAGCAGCTTAGGCCAGGGGGGTCAGCCCCAGCATTTT CASSLGQGGQPQHF 14 TRBD1 - TRBJ1-5 TRBV13
TGTGCCAGCTGTTTACAACAGGATAATTCACCCCTCCACTTT CASCLQQDNSPLHF 14 - once TRBJ1-6 TRBV27
TGTGCCATCAGTGAGTGGAGCTCTGGAAACACCATATATTTT CAISEWSSGNTIYF 14 - - TRBJ1-3 TRBV10-3